The source of this T cell receptor (beta chain) is a study of T cell responses to AZD1222 COVID-19 vaccine (dated by TCRdb to about 2021). Concerning the study at large: Because spike-specific TCR depth and breadth did not differ between the two schedules, AZD1222 recipients who got a second dose at roughly 4 weeks were pooled with those who got a second dose at roughly 12 weeks. TCR sequencing covered 233 trial participants: nearly 210 given two doses of AZD1222 and 26 given two doses of MenACWY control vaccine. Trial participants were enrolled by age into subgroups of 18-55, 56-69 and 70-plus years, and around 150, 29 and 61 TCR-sequenced participants, respectively, were included in these subgroups. On the study overall, not on this receptor specifically: The vaccine-associated CD4 TCRs covered the entire spike protein, and the dominant responses fell in regions 160-218 and 743-854. Nearly half of unique spike-specific TCRs reportedly recognized epitopes outside regions mutated in the B.1.351 and B.1.1.7 variants. In the small 56-69-year group, the increase in depth fell short of significance, most likely because of low power. Conclusions about previously exposed vaccinees were limited because only six AZD1222 recipients were SARS-CoV-2 seropositive at baseline. A significant rise in spike-specific TCR breadth and depth was observed after two AZD1222 doses relative to day 0 and relative to MenACWY recipients. Participants were mostly white British, with more females than males. The authors suggested clonal diversity may have been underestimated. Because no day 14 peak-response samples were available, repertoires were characterized only after the peak T cell response.

CDR1 MNHNS and CDR2 SASEGT were looked up in the germline V gene. Cut back by 0 bases and 3 bases, the V and J ends lie 11 bases apart. From the cysteine up to the phenylalanine, the CDR3 has a length of 15 residues. The DNA shown is the 45-base CDR3, in frame from base 1. Details on this clone: The antigen it recognizes is unknown. Per-nucleotide qualities are absent, and no much larger clonotype sits a single base away.

The time point label here, explained by the study, means: baseline before first vaccination. Vaccinee samples came from UK trials COV001 and COV002, including a single-blind randomized controlled phase 2/3 trial of AZD1222 (ChAdOx1 nCoV-19) in healthy adults. For TCRbeta chain sequencing, PBMC samples from trial participants were taken at day 0 and at day 28 after the second dose. The CDR3 regions of human TCRbeta chains were analyzed by immunosequencing. On the study's bioinformatics: TCRs in the repertoires were matched against a reference library of SARS-CoV-2-specific TCRs that had been generated with the MIRA antigen-specificity platform. Breadth meant the fraction of unique TCRs that were SARS-CoV-2-associated, whereas depth meant the fraction of total T cells that were SARS-CoV-2-associated. Using the MIRA data, every spike-specific TCR was mapped to the spike region that the TCR reacted to and assigned to either a CD4 or a CD8 class. Log10-transformed breadth and depth values were compared by one-way ANOVA with Sidak's multiple comparisons tests. TCRdb's version of the immuneACCESS table is confined to in-frame rearrangements and falls short of the full clone set. An unresolved V gene accounts for under half of the shortfall where checked; the remainder is of unknown origin. That table supplies the V and J calls and clone size; D and trimming were determined from the DNA. This sample holds approximately 82,000 clones; around 84% were observed only once. Together, the top ten hold more than 10% of the sample.

The sequences come from peripheral blood, collected on day 0 of AZD1222 vaccination. The chain links TRBV6-1 with TRBJ1-2; the D gene cannot be named for sure. This TCR was recovered from an adult in good health. CDR3 reads: CASSEAHSQDYGYTF. The DNA sequence reads TGTGCCAGCAGTGAAGCCCACAGCCAAGACTATGGCTACACCTTC.